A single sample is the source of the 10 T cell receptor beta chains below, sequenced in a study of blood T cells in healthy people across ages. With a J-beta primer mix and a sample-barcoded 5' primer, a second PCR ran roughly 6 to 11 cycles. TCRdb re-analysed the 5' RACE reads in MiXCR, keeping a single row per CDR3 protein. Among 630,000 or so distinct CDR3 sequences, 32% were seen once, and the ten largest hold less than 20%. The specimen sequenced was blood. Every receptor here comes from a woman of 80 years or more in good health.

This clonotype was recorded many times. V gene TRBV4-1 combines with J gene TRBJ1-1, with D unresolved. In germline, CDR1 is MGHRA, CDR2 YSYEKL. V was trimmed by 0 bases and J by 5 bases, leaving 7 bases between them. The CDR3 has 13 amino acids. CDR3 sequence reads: CASSQDEGTEAFF. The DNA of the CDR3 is TGCGCCAGCAGCCAAGACGAGGGTACTGAAGCTTTCTTT.

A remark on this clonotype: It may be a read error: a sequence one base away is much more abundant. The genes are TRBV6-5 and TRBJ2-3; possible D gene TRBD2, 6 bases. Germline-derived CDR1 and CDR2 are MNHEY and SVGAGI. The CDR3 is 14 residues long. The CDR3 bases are TGTGCCATCAGTTACAGGCGGGGCGCAGATACGCAGTATTTT. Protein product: CAISYRRGADTQYF.

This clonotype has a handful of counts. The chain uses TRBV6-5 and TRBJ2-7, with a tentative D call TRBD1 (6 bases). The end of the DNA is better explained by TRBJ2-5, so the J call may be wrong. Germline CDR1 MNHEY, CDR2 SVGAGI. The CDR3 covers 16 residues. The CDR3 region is CASSPHLSTGQETQYF. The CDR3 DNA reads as TGTGCCAGCAGTCCACATCTATCCACAGGGCAAGAGACCCAGTACTTC.

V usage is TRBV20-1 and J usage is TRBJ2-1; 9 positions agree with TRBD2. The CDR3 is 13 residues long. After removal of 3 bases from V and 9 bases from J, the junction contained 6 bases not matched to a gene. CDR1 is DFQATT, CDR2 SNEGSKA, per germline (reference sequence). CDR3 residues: CSARPTSGSEQFF. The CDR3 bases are TGCAGTGCTAGGCCGACTAGCGGCAGTGAGCAGTTCTTC.

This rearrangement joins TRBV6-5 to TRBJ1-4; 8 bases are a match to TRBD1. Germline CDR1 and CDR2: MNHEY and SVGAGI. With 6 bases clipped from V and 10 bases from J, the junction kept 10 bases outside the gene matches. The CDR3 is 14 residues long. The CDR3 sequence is CASRSTGETVKLFF. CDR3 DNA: TGTGCCAGCAGGTCGACAGGGGAGACGGTAAAACTGTTTTTT.

The CDR3: CSAGPQTDTQYF. The CDR3 DNA sequence: TGCAGTGCGGGCCCCCAGACAGATACGCAGTATTTT. The chain uses TRBV20-1 and TRBJ2-3, with D unclear. Germline V gene sequence: CDR1 DFQATT, CDR2 SNEGSKA (reference sequence). This CDR3 contains 12 residues. The V end lost 6 bases, the J end lost 3 bases, and 10 bases lay between the germline ends.

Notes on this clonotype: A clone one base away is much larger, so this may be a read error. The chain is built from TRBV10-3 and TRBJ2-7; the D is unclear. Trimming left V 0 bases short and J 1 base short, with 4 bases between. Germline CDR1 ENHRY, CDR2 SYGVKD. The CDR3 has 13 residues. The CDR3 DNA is TGTGCCATCAGTGAGTCCGAGTCCTACGAGCAGTACTTC. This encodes CAISESESYEQYF.

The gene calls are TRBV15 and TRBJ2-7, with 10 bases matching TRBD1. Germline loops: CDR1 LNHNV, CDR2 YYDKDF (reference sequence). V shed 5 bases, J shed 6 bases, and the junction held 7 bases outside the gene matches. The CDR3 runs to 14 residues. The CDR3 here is CATSARTGGGEQYF. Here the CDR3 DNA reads TGTGCCACCAGCGCCCGGACAGGGGGTGGCGAGCAGTACTTC.

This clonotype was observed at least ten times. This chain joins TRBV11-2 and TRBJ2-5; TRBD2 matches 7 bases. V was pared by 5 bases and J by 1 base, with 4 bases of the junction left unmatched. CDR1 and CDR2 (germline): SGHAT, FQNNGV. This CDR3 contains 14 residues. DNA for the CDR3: TGTGCCAGCAGCCCCCGGACTAGCCAAGAGACCCAGTACTTC. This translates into CASSPRTSQETQYF.

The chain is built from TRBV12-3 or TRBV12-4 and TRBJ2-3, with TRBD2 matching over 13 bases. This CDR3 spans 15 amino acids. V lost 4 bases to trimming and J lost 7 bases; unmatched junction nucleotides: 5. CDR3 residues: CASSYPGLAGYTQYF. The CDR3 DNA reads TGTGCCAGCAGTTACCCGGGACTAGCGGGATATACGCAGTATTTT.